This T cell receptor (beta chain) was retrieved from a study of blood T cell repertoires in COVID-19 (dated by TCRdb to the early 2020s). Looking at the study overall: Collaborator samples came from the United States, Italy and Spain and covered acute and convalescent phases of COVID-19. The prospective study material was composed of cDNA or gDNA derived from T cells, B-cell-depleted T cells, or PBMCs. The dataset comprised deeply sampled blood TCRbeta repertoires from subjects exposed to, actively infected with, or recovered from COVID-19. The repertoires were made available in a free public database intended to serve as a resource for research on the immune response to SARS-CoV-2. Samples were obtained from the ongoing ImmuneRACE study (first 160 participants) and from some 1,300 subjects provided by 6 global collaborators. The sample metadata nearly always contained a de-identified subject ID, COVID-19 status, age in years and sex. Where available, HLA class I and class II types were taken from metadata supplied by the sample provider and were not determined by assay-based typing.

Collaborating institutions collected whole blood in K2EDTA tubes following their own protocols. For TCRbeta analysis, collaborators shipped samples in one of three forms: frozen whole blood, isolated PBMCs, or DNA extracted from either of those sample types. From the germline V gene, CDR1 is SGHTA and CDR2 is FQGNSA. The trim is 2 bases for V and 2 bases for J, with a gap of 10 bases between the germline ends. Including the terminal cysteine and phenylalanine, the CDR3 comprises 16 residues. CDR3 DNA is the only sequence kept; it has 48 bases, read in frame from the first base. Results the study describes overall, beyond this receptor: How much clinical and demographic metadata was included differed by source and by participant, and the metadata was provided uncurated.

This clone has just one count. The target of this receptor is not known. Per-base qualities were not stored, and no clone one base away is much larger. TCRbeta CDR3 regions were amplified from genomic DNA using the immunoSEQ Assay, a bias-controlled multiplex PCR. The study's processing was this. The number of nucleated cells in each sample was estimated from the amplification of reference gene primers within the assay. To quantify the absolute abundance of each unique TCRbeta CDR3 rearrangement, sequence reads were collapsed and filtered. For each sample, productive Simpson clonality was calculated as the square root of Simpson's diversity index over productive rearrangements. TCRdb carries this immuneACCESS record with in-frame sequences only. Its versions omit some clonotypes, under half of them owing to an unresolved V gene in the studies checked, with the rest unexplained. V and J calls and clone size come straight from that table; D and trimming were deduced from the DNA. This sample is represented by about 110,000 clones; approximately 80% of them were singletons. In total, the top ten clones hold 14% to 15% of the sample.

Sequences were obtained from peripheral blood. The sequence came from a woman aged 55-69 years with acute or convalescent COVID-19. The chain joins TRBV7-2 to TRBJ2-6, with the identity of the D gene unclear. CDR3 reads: CASSLIADTGANVLTF. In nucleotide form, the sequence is TGTGCCAGCAGCTTAATTGCGGATACTGGGGCCAACGTCCTGACTTTC.